The 9 T cell receptor beta chains listed next were all sequenced from one sample in a study of regulatory T cells in long-lasting Graves disease. Time point indicated: newly diagnosed GD, antithyroid drugs for less than 3 months. The authors made the TCR library using RNA they extracted from PBMCs. Arm-PCR with iRepertoire HTBI primers amplified the CDR3 regions for these TCR beta libraries. TCRdb reprocessed the multiplex PCR reads via MiXCR and lists one record per CDR3 protein. The sample lists hundreds of thousands of distinct CDR3 sequences; around 15% were seen once. The sequencing here drew on peripheral blood mononuclear cells (PBMCs), taken at new diagnosis, from a patient treated with antithyroid drugs. These receptors all stem from a female donor with Graves disease.

This clonotype was counted many times. The chain couples TRBV11-2 to TRBJ2-2; 7 nucleotides line up with TRBD1. Losses at the gene ends were 5 bases for V and 0 bases for J; bases not matched to a gene: 9. Germline values: CDR1 SGHAT, CDR2 FQNNGV. The CDR3 spans 17 residues. DNA of the CDR3: TGTGCCAGCAGCCCCTTTAGGACAGGAGCGAACACCGGGGAGCTGTTTTTT. Translation gives CASSPFRTGANTGELFF.

This clonotype was detected a few times. CDR3 in amino acids: CASSQDSLGDEQYF. In DNA, the CDR3 is TGTGCCAGCAGCCAGGACAGTTTAGGGGACGAGCAGTACTTC. The chain carries TRBV3-1 and TRBJ2-7; D might be TRBD1 (6 bases). The length of the CDR3 is 14 residues. Germline V gene sequence: CDR1 LGHDT, CDR2 YNNKEL (reference sequence). Trimming shortened V by 3 bases and J by 5 bases, and 14 bases separated the two germline ends.

Regarding this clonotype: It may be a read error: a sequence one base away is much more abundant. The rearrangement joins TRBV3-1 to TRBJ2-5; 8 nucleotides match TRBD1. The CDR3 runs to 15 residues. Germline CDR1 reads LGHDT; CDR2 reads YNNKEL (reference sequence). The CDR3 DNA is TGTGCCAGCAGCCTGGACAGGGATATTCAGGAGACCCAGTGCTTC. This codes for CASSLDRDIQETQCF.

In its sample, this clonotype was seen many times. The chain is built from TRBV28 and TRBJ2-5, with TRBD1 matching over 7 bases. V was pared by 3 bases and J by 2 bases, with 6 bases of the junction left unmatched. CDR1 and CDR2 from the germline V gene are MDHEN and SYDVKM. The CDR3 extends over 15 amino acids. CDR3 nucleotide sequence: TGTGCCAGCAGTTTGCCCGACAGGGCGCAAGAGACCCAGTACTTC. Protein sequence: CASSLPDRAQETQYF.

This clonotype was seen at least ten times. Here the CDR3 reads CASSLSPGQFYEQYF. The CDR3 nucleotides are TGTGCCAGCAGTTTATCCCCGGGACAGTTCTACGAGCAGTACTTC. The chain has TRBV27 and TRBJ2-7; TRBD1 aligns across 7 bases. Unmatched junction bases numbered 5, after V lost 0 bases and J lost 3 bases. The CDR3 runs to 15 residues. The germline V gene has CDR1 MNHEY and CDR2 SMNVEV (reference sequence).

This clonotype has a count of ten or more. The chain recombines TRBV6-1 with TRBJ1-2; 7 nucleotides align to TRBD1. Germline values: CDR1 MNHNS, CDR2 SASEGT. This CDR3 has 13 residues. V shed 8 bases, J shed 2 bases, and the junction held 5 bases outside the gene matches. The CDR3: CASLLQGNYGYTF. CDR3 sequence (DNA): TGTGCCAGCCTACTACAGGGGAACTATGGCTACACCTTC.

There are a few counts of this clonotype. V gene TRBV30 combines with J gene TRBJ2-3; D unclear. Per germline, CDR1 GTSNPN and CDR2 SVGIG (reference sequence). CDR3 length equals 14 residues. The V end lost 5 bases, the J end lost 2 bases, and 14 bases lay between the germline ends. The CDR3 is CAWGTWWVTDTQYF. CDR3 DNA sequence: TGTGCCTGGGGAACCTGGTGGGTCACAGATACGCAGTATTTT.

The chain joins TRBV24-1 to TRBJ2-5, with 7 positions matching TRBD2. The CDR3 consists of 21 residues. In germline, CDR1 is KGHDR, CDR2 SFDVKD. With V trimmed by 1 base and J by 2 bases, 21 bases remained unmatched. The CDR3 loop reads CATSDFVKGWASGGSQETQYF. The CDR3 nucleotides are TGTGCCACCAGTGATTTCGTGAAGGGGTGGGCCTCGGGAGGCTCGCAAGAGACCCAGTACTTC.

This clonotype occurred many times. The chain uses TRBV9 and TRBJ2-7; TRBD2 matches 10 bases. In germline, CDR1 is SGDLS, CDR2 YYNGEE. There are 15 residues in the CDR3. V shed 3 bases and J 4 bases; nucleotides not matched to a gene: 7. The DNA of the CDR3 is TGTGCCAGCAGCGAAGGGAGGACTAGCGGTTACGAGCAGTACTTC. Amino acid sequence: CASSEGRTSGYEQYF.